Included here is one T cell receptor (beta chain) sequence, with context. Its antigen is unidentified. A junction boundary mismatches the germline segment, possibly from a read error. The sample is drawn from a study of T-cell memory formation after mild COVID-19. At the level of the study: Largely donor-specific TCR clusters were found. Study-level results: Largely, contracting CD4+ clones fell within CM and EM, and contracting CD8+ clones within EMRA. Memory sampled before infection contained some responding clones, suggesting cross-reactive memory joined.

The CDR3 is 15 amino acids. Germline V gives CDR1 SSHAT, CDR2 FNYEAQ (reference sequence). TCRdb independently ran MiXCR on the 5' RACE reads; one entry per CDR3 protein. Here the sample spans roughly 190,000 distinct CDR3 sequences, 25% to 35% being singletons. Sequencing was done on a sample of PBMCs or a T cell subset sorted from them (not recorded which). The chain employs TRBV7-7 and TRBJ2-7; 9 bases are a match to TRBD2. This clonotype originated in an adult woman who had mild COVID-19 (a few samples of this study predate the infection). Cell type and time point are not known. The CDR3 loop reads CASSLGSSGTYEQYF. The CDR3 bases are TGTGCTAGCAGTCTAGGGTCTAGCGGGACCTACGAGCAGTACTTC.